The 3 T cell receptor beta chains below come from one sample, sequenced in a study of blood T cells in healthy people across ages. Primers used in a second PCR of roughly 7 to 12 cycles were a sample-barcoded 5' primer and a J-beta primer mix. TCRdb reanalysed the 5' RACE reads using MiXCR and keeps one entry per CDR3 protein. In the table there are about 1.4 million distinct CDR3 sequences, roughly 60% of which are singletons. The specimen sequenced was blood. All receptors derive from a man aged 18 to 29 in good health.

V and J are TRBV7-9 and TRBJ1-1; D not resolved. V was clipped by 3 bases and J by 4 bases, with 12 bases between them. The CDR3 runs to 14 residues. CDR1 is SEHNR, CDR2 FQNEAQ, per germline (reference sequence). The CDR3 loop reads CASSFKAMVTEAFF. The CDR3 nucleotides read TGTGCCAGCAGCTTTAAGGCAATGGTCACTGAAGCTTTCTTT. The entire variable domain, with the rest obtained from reference TRBV7-9 and TRBJ1-1, is as follows: DTGVSQNPRHKITKRGQNVTFRCDPISEHNRLYWYRQTLGQGPEFLTYFQNEAQLEKSRLLSDRFSAERPKGSFSTLEIQRTEQGDSAMYLCASSFKAMVTEAFFGQGTRLTVV.

The rearrangement links TRBV6-5 to TRBJ2-7, with D perhaps TRBD1 (6 bases). This CDR3 is built from 14 residues. V lost 7 bases to trimming and J lost 1 base, with 14 bases between them. CDR1 and CDR2 (germline): MNHEY, SVGAGI. CDR3 residues: CASNKQGGSYEQYF. CDR3 coding DNA: TGTGCCAGCAACAAACAGGGTGGGTCCTACGAGCAGTACTTC.

The rearrangement joins TRBV7-9 to TRBJ2-3; the D gene is possibly TRBD2 (5 bases). This CDR3 is built from 16 residues. From germline, CDR1 is SEHNR and CDR2 FQNEAQ (reference sequence). V lost 5 bases, J lost 4 bases, and 19 bases lay in between. CDR3 bases: TGTGCCAGCAGCCCTCGACAACCCGGGGTGGCAGATACGCAGTATTTT. This sequence encodes CASSPRQPGVADTQYF.